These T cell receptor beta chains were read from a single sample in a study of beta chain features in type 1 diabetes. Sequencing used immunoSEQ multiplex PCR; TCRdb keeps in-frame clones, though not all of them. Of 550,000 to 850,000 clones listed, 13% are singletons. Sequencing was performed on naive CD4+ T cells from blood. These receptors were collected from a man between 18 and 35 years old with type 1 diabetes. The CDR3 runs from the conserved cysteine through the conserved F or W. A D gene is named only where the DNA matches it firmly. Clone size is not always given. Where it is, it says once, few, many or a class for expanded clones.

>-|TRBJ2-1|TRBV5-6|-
CASSLIVNQQFF
TGTGCCAGCAGCTTGATCGTTAATCAGCAGTTCTTC
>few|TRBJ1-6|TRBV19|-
CASSIHPSSYNSPLHF
TGTGCCAGTAGTATTCATCCGAGCTCCTATAATTCACCCCTCCACTTT
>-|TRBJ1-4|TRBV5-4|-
CASSPIGATNEKLFF
TGTGCCAGCAGCCCCATTGGTGCAACTAATGAAAAACTGTTTTTT
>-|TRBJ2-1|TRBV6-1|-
CASSEEGGDNYNEQFF
TGTGCCAGCAGTGAAGAAGGAGGGGACAACTACAATGAGCAGTTCTTC
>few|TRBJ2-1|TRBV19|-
CASSTPGTPLYNEQFF
TGTGCCAGTAGTACCCCCGGGACACCATTGTACAATGAGCAGTTCTTC
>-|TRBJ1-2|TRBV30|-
CAEGTTYGYTF
TGTGCCGAGGGGACTACCTATGGCTACACCTTC
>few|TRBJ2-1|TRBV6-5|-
CASSYLGNEQFF
TGTGCCAGCAGTTACTTGGGAAATGAGCAGTTCTTC
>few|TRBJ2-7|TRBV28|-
CASSLLGTQYF
TGTGCCAGCAGTTTACTGGGTACGCAGTACTTC
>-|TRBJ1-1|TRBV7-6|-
CASSWTDGVNTEAFF
TGTGCCAGCAGCTGGACGGATGGAGTCAACACTGAAGCTTTCTTT
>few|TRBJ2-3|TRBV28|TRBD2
CASSLGTTPDTQYF
TGTGCCAGCAGTTTAGGGACTACGCCAGATACGCAGTATTTT
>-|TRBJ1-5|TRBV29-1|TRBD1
CSVGQGAREPQHF
TGCAGCGTCGGACAGGGGGCGAGGGAGCCCCAGCATTTT
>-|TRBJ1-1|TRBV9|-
CASSVNTEAFF
TGTGCCAGTTCAGTGAACACTGAAGCTTTCTTT
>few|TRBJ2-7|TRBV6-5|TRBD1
CASSRTGTGGYEQYF
TGTGCCAGCAGCCGGACCGGGACAGGAGGCTACGAGCAGTACTTC
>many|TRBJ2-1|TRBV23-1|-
CAGKGPTEQFF
TGCGCCGGGAAGGGACCCACTGAGCAGTTCTTC
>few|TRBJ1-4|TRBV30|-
CAWSVRWGEKLFF
TGTGCCTGGAGTGTACGATGGGGGGAAAAACTGTTTTTT
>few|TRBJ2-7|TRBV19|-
CASSGTPRLEEQYF
TGTGCCAGTAGCGGGACTCCCAGACTTGAGGAGCAGTACTTC
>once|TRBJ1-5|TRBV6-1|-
CASSEEGIYQPQHF
TGTGCCAGCAGTGAAGAGGGAATATATCAGCCCCAGCATTTT
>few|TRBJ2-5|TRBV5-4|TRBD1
CASTGQGGVGETQYF
TGTGCCAGCACCGGACAGGGGGGGGTCGGGGAGACCCAGTACTTC
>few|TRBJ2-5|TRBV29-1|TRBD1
CSLTGTEETQYF
TGCAGCCTCACCGGGACAGAAGAGACCCAGTACTTC
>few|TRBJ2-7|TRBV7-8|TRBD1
CASSLGGQGFYEQYF
TGTGCCAGCAGCTTAGGGGGACAGGGGTTCTACGAGCAGTACTTC
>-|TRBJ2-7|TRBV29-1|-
CSVEPEGTYEQYF
TGCAGCGTTGAGCCAGAGGGCACCTACGAGCAGTACTTC
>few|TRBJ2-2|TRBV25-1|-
CASSESLQTAGELFF
TGTGCCAGCAGTGAATCTCTCCAAACCGCCGGGGAGCTGTTTTTT